The rows below give T cell receptor beta chains drawn from one sample of a study of T cell repertoires in cytomegalovirus infection. TCRdb reprocessed the reads with MiXCR, giving one entry per CDR3 protein. The data contain some 560,000 distinct CDR3 sequences, 40% of them singletons. These receptors lack a known antigen. The input for sequencing was cultured PBMCs, taken from culture after CMV antigen stimulation. These receptor sequences come from a human donor in good health (CMV status not recorded). Some clones in this sample may be carry-over from other donors' samples. Each CDR3 is given with its conserved first and last residue. The D gene is left open where the match is weak. Size values are once, few and many counts, or a class for expanded clones, and some rows have none.

TRBJ1-1	TRBV7-2	-	-	CASRPWGIYTEAFF
TRBJ2-4	TRBV7-2	few	-	CASSPLWGTAKNIQYF
TRBJ2-5	TRBV12-3/TRBV12-4	-	-	CASSLGHPGETQYF
TRBJ2-3	TRBV7-8	-	-	CASSLWPGGDTQYF
TRBJ1-5	TRBV7-9	few	-	CASSLTGAGIGGNQPQHF
TRBJ2-7	TRBV6-2/TRBV6-3	-	-	CASTYGVEQYF
TRBJ2-2	TRBV6-2/TRBV6-3	few	-	CASSYPSLSGELFF
TRBJ1-6	TRBV20-1	-	-	CSASGGEFESYNSPLHF
TRBJ2-1	TRBV5-1	-	TRBD2	CASTATSGEREQFF
TRBJ2-5	TRBV6-1	-	-	CASSEVAGGLETQYF
TRBJ1-5	TRBV12-3/TRBV12-4	-	-	CASSKDGNQPQHF
TRBJ2-3	TRBV7-6	-	TRBD2	CASSLSGGGARDTQYF
TRBJ2-5	TRBV27	few	-	CASSPSGRRETQYF
TRBJ1-1	TRBV7-9	-	-	CASSLDQTEAFF
TRBJ2-1	TRBV29-1	-	TRBD1	CSVVPPGTGRNEQFF
TRBJ2-3	TRBV12-3/TRBV12-4	-	TRBD2	CASDDSGGATDTQYF
TRBJ2-1	TRBV19	-	-	CASSSKATLSYNEQFF
TRBJ2-2	TRBV7-6	many	-	CASSSNTGELFF
TRBJ2-5	TRBV7-2	few	TRBD2	CASSSWTRRETQYF
TRBJ2-1	TRBV10-3	-	TRBD1	CAISLGQGIYNEQFF
TRBJ2-1	TRBV7-6	-	-	CASSRQSAYNEQFF